This TCR beta chain is drawn from a study of radiation and T cells in renal cell carcinoma (dated by TCRdb to between 2020 and 2021). Study-wide context: The samples were drawn from a clinical trial, where primary renal cell carcinomas were treated with 15 Gy of stereotactic body radiation therapy and then removed by nephrectomy 4 weeks afterward. Across all 55 or so samples, 3.5 million to 4.5 million unique CDR3 nucleotide sequences encoding roughly 2.7 million unique CDR3 amino acid sequences were identified. A total of fewer than 55 samples underwent TCR beta sequencing, made up of roughly 26 tumors and around 27 peripheral blood samples. Broader findings and caveats from the paper: With a single-armed trial design, the study had no way to address how radiation dose or scheduling affects the TCR repertoire. Changes in the blood repertoire were not tracked past 4 weeks after treatment. In blood, the top tumor clonotypes increased between baseline and 2 weeks post-radiation and then shrank by 4 weeks, which suggests that tumor-resident clones expanded only transiently. No pretreatment tumor biopsies were available, so the baseline intratumoral presence of clonotypes could not be determined.

Reading the label with the study, this specimen's time point is: blood 2 weeks post-SBRT. The treatment or condition label, read with the paper, signifies: 15 Gy SBRT to primary tumor, nephrectomy 4 weeks later. Serial peripheral blood from radiation-treated patients was sampled at baseline, 2 weeks and 4 weeks after SBRT to track tumor-enriched clonotypes. Renal cell carcinoma with clear cell pathology was present in all patients. Genomic DNA for TCR sequencing was prepared using the QIAamp DNA Blood Mini Kit (Qiagen). Samples were included in the analyses only if all quality control checks were passed. With respect to this clone: The clone's antigen remains unknown. No qualities accompany the bases; no much larger clone lies one base away.

Following the manufacturer's recommendations, the immunoSEQ kit was used to generate TCR beta libraries from genomic DNA. For library preparation, a first multiplex PCR was performed with proprietary primers, followed by a second PCR in which unique barcodes were added, and bead cleanups were performed after each round. Each sample batch included a kit-provided positive control reaction and a negative control reaction. The final libraries underwent checking on an Agilent 4200 TapeStation D1000 ScreenTape, volumetric pooling, and quantification by qPCR. Sequencing was performed on an Illumina NextSeq500 using a MidOutput 150-cycle cartridge, with 156 Read1 cycles, 15 Index1 cycles, and the kit custom primers. The pooled library was loaded at 1.0 pM, and about 21% PhiX control was spiked in. The authors processed their data as follows. Vendor-processed data were analyzed in R, and a clonotype was defined as all T cells sharing the same CDR3 nucleotide sequence. In the clone abundance analyses, frequencies were normalized to the 10,000 most abundant clones in each sample. Public T cell clones, which averaged fewer than five per sample, were excluded before analysis. Tumor-enriched and baseline blood-enriched clonotypes were defined by at least a 32-fold difference in abundance between compartments. A beta-binomial differential abundance model was used to identify clonotypes that expanded or contracted between blood time points. The Baroni-Urbani and Buser coefficient was used to measure tumor-blood repertoire similarity, and groups were compared with two-tailed Wilcoxon tests in R. TCRdb obtained this table from immuneACCESS and retained in-frame rearrangements with V and J assigned. These tables miss some clones; where compared with another copy, unresolved V genes account for less than half of the shortfall, and the remainder is unexplained. Clone size and the V and J calls come from that table; the DNA yielded D and trimming. This sample lists about 150,000 clones; roughly 90% were detected once. The ten largest clones capture over 10% of the sample.

The CDR3, from cysteine to phenylalanine, totals 16 residues. Only the CDR3 part of the read is kept: 48 bases, read in frame from the first base. Relative to germline, V is missing 5 bases and J is missing 8 bases, with 12 bases of the junction outside any gene match. CDR1 and CDR2, looked up from the germline V gene (reference sequence), are PRHDT and FYEKMQ. The sequence links TRBV13 to TRBJ1-4; TRBD1 matches 9 bases in the middle. This clonotype was sampled from a woman between 45 and 60 years old with renal cell carcinoma. The input for sequencing was blood, taken from a patient whose treatment included radiotherapy and nephrectomy. In nucleotide form, the sequence is TGTGCCAGCAGCCCCGACAGGGGGAAGCGCGGGGAAAAACTGTTTTTT. Protein translation: CASSPDRGKRGEKLFF.